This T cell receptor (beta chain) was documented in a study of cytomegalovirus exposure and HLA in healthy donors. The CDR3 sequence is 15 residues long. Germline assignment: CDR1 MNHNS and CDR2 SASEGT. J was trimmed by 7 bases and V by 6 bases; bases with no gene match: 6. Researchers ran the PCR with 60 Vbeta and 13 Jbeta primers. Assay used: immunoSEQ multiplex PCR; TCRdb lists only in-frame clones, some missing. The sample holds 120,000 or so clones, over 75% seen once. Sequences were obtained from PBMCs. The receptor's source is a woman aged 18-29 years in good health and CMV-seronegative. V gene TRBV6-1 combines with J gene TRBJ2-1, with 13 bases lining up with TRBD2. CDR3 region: CASSPTSGRVNEQFF. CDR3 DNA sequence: TGTGCCAGCAGCCCTACTAGCGGGAGGGTAAATGAGCAGTTCTTC.